The clone carrying this TCR beta chain was seen repeatedly, ten times or more. This sample is drawn from a study of T cells in Graves' hyperthyroidism and ophthalmopathy. Researchers took RNA transcripts and amplified the TCR beta CDR3 regions from them. Carried out on the TCR CDR3, a first-round RT-PCR used the HTBI primer set. TCRdb independently ran MiXCR on the multiplex PCR reads; one entry per CDR3 protein. The sample yields 730,000 or so distinct CDR3 sequences, roughly a sixth seen once. V lost 5 bases, J lost 7 bases, and 14 bases lay in between. CDR3 length equals 14 residues. CDR1 is SGHAT and CDR2 is FQNNGV in the germline V gene.

The receptor comes from a woman in her fifties or sixties with Graves' hyperthyroidism that later progressed to Graves' ophthalmopathy. The sample consisted of blood. The rearrangement uses TRBV11-2 and TRBJ1-4; D not certain. The DNA of the CDR3 is TGTGCCAGCAGCCTCTTGTCCGGTGGTGAAAAACTGTTTTTT. As protein: CASSLLSGGEKLFF.